Below are 10 T cell receptor beta chains sequenced from a single sample in a study of spatial heterogeneity in lung cancer. MiXCR was run by TCRdb on the 5' RACE reads, yielding one entry per CDR3 protein. This sample has 7,300 or so distinct CDR3 sequences; about 14% occur once, and the top ten carry roughly 15%. Time point described: sample taken at primary tumor resection. Here the sequenced sample was normal lung tissue next to the tumor, taken at surgery. These TCRs come from a male donor with early-stage non-small cell lung cancer.

In its sample, this clonotype was seen a few times. The chain is built from TRBV4-2 and TRBJ1-6; possible D gene TRBD1, 6 bases. Germline V gene data show CDR1 as LGHNA and CDR2 as YNFKEQ. V lost 4 bases and J 7 bases, leaving 17 bases between the germline ends. The CDR3 extends over 16 amino acids. The CDR3 coding sequence is TGTGCCAGCAGCCCCGAGATAAACAGGGAGAATTCACCCCTCCACTTT. The encoded protein is CASSPEINRENSPLHF.

To note about this clonotype: A read error is possible here, since a much larger clone lies one base away. The DNA of the CDR3 is TGTGCCAGCAGTCCCTCTCTGGGGATCGCCTACGATGAGCAGTTCTTC. The encoded protein is CASSPSLGIAYDEQFF. The V and J genes are TRBV28 and TRBJ2-1; D uncertain. The CDR3 length is 16 residues. CDR1 and CDR2 (germline): MDHEN, SYDVKM.

This clonotype came up a few times. The chain has TRBV5-6 and TRBJ2-3; D call uncertain. The V gene lost 3 bases and the J gene lost 4 bases, with 3 bases spanning the gap. The CDR3 spans 11 residues. Per germline, CDR1 SGHDT and CDR2 YYEEEE. The CDR3 sequence: CASSYSDTQYF. The CDR3 DNA follows: TGTGCCAGCAGCTATTCAGATACGCAGTATTTT.

Many counts were recorded for this clonotype. The chain has TRBV18 and TRBJ2-3, with 8 bases lining up with TRBD2. This CDR3 is built from 15 residues. Germline loops: CDR1 KGHSH, CDR2 LQKENI. Losses at the gene ends were 5 bases for V and 0 bases for J; bases not matched to a gene: 4. The CDR3 DNA is TGTGCCAGCTCAATAGCGGGGCCCAGCACAGATACGCAGTATTTT. Translation: CASSIAGPSTDTQYF.

This clonotype has just a few counts. This rearrangement joins TRBV11-2 to TRBJ1-2; D gene unclear. V lost 2 bases and J 6 bases, leaving 13 bases between the germline ends. The CDR3 contains 14 residues. From germline, CDR1 is SGHAT and CDR2 FQNNGV. The CDR3 DNA is TGTGCCAGCAGCTTATCGGTGGGAAAGGATGGCTACACCTTC. Its translation: CASSLSVGKDGYTF.

Judged by abundance, this clonotype is large. The chain uses TRBV7-2 and TRBJ2-7; 9 positions match TRBD1. This CDR3 has 16 residues. J lost 1 base, V lost 5 bases, and 9 bases had no gene match. The germline gives CDR1 SGHTA, CDR2 FQGNSA. The CDR3: CASSQNDRGFSYEQYF. The CDR3 DNA follows: TGTGCCAGCAGCCAGAACGACAGGGGGTTTTCCTACGAGCAGTACTTC.

This clonotype was seen many times. The gene calls are TRBV27 and TRBJ1-6; tentative D call: TRBD1 (5 bases). Trimming took off 7 bases at V and 6 bases at J, with 10 bases between the two ends. Germline V gene sequence: CDR1 MNHEY, CDR2 SMNVEV (reference sequence). CDR3 length equals 13 residues. The CDR3 DNA is TGTGCCAGCACCTGGGGCCTTAATTCACCCCTCCACTTT. Translation: CASTWGLNSPLHF.

In this sample, this clonotype turned up many times. This rearrangement joins TRBV6-1 to TRBJ1-5; the D is unclear. V was shortened by 2 bases and J by 4 bases, with 12 bases between the two germline ends. The CDR3 length is 15 residues. CDR1 and CDR2 (germline): MNHNS, SASEGT. CDR3 amino acids: CASSELKGGNQPQHF. CDR3 sequence (DNA): TGTGCCAGCAGTGAACTTAAGGGAGGGAATCAGCCCCAGCATTTT.

Judged by abundance, this clonotype is medium-sized. The chain uses TRBV24-1 and TRBJ2-1; 13 bases line up with TRBD2. The CDR3 runs 15 residues. Germline loops: CDR1 KGHDR, CDR2 SFDVKD. The V gene end was trimmed by 4 bases and the J gene end by 5 bases; junction bases not matched to a gene: 1. Here the CDR3 DNA reads TGTGCCACCAGTGAAACTAGCGGGGGGGACAATGAGCAGTTCTTC. It encodes CATSETSGGDNEQFF.

This clonotype was seen at least ten times. This sequence joins TRBV20-1 and TRBJ1-4; 9 nucleotides match TRBD1. Germline V gives CDR1 DFQATT, CDR2 SNEGSKA (reference sequence). J gave up 8 bases and V 4 bases, and 5 bases lay outside the gene matches. The CDR3 contains 13 residues. CDR3 sequence (DNA): TGCAGTGCTAAAGGGACAGGGATCGAAAAACTGTTTTTT. It yields the protein CSAKGTGIEKLFF.